This paragraph covers one TCR beta chain sequence. The sample originates from a study of Ad26.COV2.S vaccination and SARS-CoV-2 variants. The germline V gene encodes CDR1 MNHEY and CDR2 SMNVEV (reference sequence). V lost 1 base, J lost 1 base, and 5 bases lay in between. This CDR3 comprises 14 residues. Treatment specified: approximately 18 received Ad26.COV2.S at low or high dose, single or two shots; about 5 received placebo; per-sample allocation not given. Samples analyzed were those drawn on day 63 after the first vaccine or placebo injection. Profiled with immunoSEQ multiplex PCR; TCRdb holds only in-frame clones, not every one. The data show more than 400,000 clones, less than 95% seen once.

The chain employs TRBV27 and TRBJ2-1; D call uncertain. Source: peripheral blood, taken in a trial of Ad26.COV2.S vaccine versus placebo. This TCR derives from a person between 18 and 65 years old who received the Ad26.COV2.S COVID-19 vaccine or a placebo. For the CDR3, the DNA is TGTGCCAGCAGTTTATTCACATCCTACAATGAGCAGTTCTTC. This gives the protein CASSLFTSYNEQFF.